Listed below are T cell receptor beta chains from one sample, sequenced in a study of CD8+ T cells in alopecia areata. The table came from immunoSEQ multiplex PCR; TCRdb's copy has only in-frame clones and leaves some out. The data contain about 110,000 clones, 45% to 70% of them singletons. The sequenced sample consisted of CD8+ T cells sorted from blood. The receptor set was obtained from a human donor in good health. Both conserved end residues are part of each CDR3. D genes are given only for firm matches. Clone size is not always given. Where it is, it says once, few, many or a class for expanded clones.

V: TRBV5-4
size: .
D: .
J: TRBJ1-1
CDR3: CASSWGTDEAFF
DNA: TGTGCCAGCAGCTGGGGGACGGATGAAGCTTTCTTT

V: TRBV5-4
size: few
D: .
J: TRBJ2-5
CDR3: CASSMAPHLQETQYF
DNA: TGTGCCAGCAGCATGGCCCCCCACCTGCAAGAGACCCAGTACTTC

V: TRBV15
size: .
D: TRBD1
J: TRBJ2-1
CDR3: CATSREWQGVTSSSYNEQFF
DNA: TGTGCCACCAGCAGAGAATGGCAGGGGGTGACTTCTAGCTCCTACAATGAGCAGTTCTTC

V: TRBV29-1
size: .
D: .
J: TRBJ1-2
CDR3: CSVGTFGYTF
DNA: TGCAGCGTTGGTACGTTCGGCTACACCTTC

V: TRBV18
size: .
D: .
J: TRBJ1-2
CDR3: CASSPPIGAGWGYGYTF
DNA: TGTGCCAGCTCACCACCAATCGGGGCCGGTTGGGGCTATGGCTACACCTTC

V: TRBV10-3
size: .
D: TRBD1
J: TRBJ2-3
CDR3: CAISEDRDSTDTQYF
DNA: TGTGCCATCAGTGAGGACAGGGATAGCACAGATACGCAGTATTTT

V: TRBV5-4
size: few
D: TRBD1
J: TRBJ2-2
CDR3: CASSLPRQGFTGELFF
DNA: TGTGCCAGCAGCCTACCCAGACAGGGGTTCACCGGGGAGCTGTTTTTT

V: TRBV27
size: .
D: .
J: TRBJ1-1
CDR3: CASSFFGRTEAFF
DNA: TGTGCCAGCAGTTTTTTCGGTAGGACTGAAGCTTTCTTT

V: TRBV5-4
size: .
D: .
J: TRBJ1-1
CDR3: CASSSGGSGSTEAFF
DNA: TGTGCCAGCAGCTCGGGGGGCAGTGGGAGCACTGAAGCTTTCTTT

V: TRBV4-1
size: .
D: .
J: TRBJ1-2
CDR3: CASSQQERSYRAGYTF
DNA: TGCGCCAGCAGCCAACAAGAGCGAAGTTACAGGGCCGGCTACACCTTC

V: TRBV2
size: .
D: .
J: TRBJ2-7
CDR3: CASSEAGLVSYEQYF
DNA: TGTGCCAGCAGTGAAGCGGGACTGGTTTCCTACGAGCAGTACTTC

V: TRBV13
size: .
D: TRBD1
J: TRBJ2-2
CDR3: CASGRGGVGSGELFF
DNA: TGTGCCAGCGGCCGAGGGGGCGTAGGATCCGGGGAGCTGTTTTTT

V: TRBV19
size: once
D: TRBD2
J: TRBJ2-1
CDR3: CASSPGTSGGATTYNEQFF
DNA: TGTGCCAGTAGTCCAGGGACTAGCGGGGGGGCCACGACGTACAATGAGCAGTTCTTC

V: TRBV2
size: .
D: TRBD2
J: TRBJ2-1
CDR3: CARAGGRTSGVYNEQFF
DNA: TGTGCCAGGGCCGGAGGGAGGACTAGCGGGGTTTACAATGAGCAGTTCTTC

V: TRBV13
size: .
D: .
J: TRBJ1-1
CDR3: CASSLVGGRGAKYTEAFF
DNA: TGTGCCAGCAGCTTAGTAGGGGGTCGGGGGGCGAAGTACACTGAAGCTTTCTTT

V: TRBV11-2
size: few
D: .
J: TRBJ2-6
CDR3: CASSSSSVSGANVLTF
DNA: TGTGCCAGCAGCTCCTCGTCCGTCTCTGGGGCCAACGTCCTGACTTTC